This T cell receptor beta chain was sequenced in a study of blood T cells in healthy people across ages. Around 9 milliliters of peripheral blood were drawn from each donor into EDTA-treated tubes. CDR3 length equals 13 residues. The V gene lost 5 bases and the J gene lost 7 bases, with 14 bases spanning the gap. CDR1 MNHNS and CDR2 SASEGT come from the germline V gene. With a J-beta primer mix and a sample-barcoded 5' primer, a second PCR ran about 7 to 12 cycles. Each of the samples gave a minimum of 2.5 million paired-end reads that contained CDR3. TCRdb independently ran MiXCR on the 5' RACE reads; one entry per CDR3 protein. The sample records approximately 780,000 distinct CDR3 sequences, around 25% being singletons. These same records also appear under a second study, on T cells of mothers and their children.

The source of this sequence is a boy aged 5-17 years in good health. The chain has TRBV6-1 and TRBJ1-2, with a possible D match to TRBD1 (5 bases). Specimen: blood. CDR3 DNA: TGTGCCAGCAGTCGAGGGGACCCAGGTGGCTACACCTTC. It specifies CASSRGDPGGYTF.